These 13 T cell receptor beta chains came from one sample sequenced in a study of blood T cell repertoires in COVID-19. Assay: immunoSEQ multiplex PCR; the TCRdb copy retains only in-frame clones and omits some. The top ten hold 4.8% of the sample, which has approximately 220,000 clones, about 83% seen once. The sample taken for sequencing was PBMCs or T cells enriched from blood (not recorded which). The source is a woman between 45 and 65 years old who had been exposed to COVID-19.

Notes on this clone: Because the CDR3's place on the DNA is in doubt, the DNA is left out and the CDR3 is given as listed by TCRdb. Additional DNA sequences in this sample encode the identical CDR3. The chain has TRBV12-3 or TRBV12-4 and TRBJ2-5; the table's TRBD2 call for D was not verified on the DNA. The CDR3 has 12 amino acids, counting both end residues. The CDR3 protein is CASSLERETQYF.

In its sample, this clone was seen a few times. The gene calls are TRBV10-3 and TRBJ1-1; possibly TRBD1 for D (5 bases). CDR1 and CDR2 (germline): ENHRY, SYGVKD. The germline V and J ends were trimmed by 5 bases and 2 bases, with 18 bases remaining between them. The CDR3 has 16 amino acids. The CDR3 bases are TGTGCCATCAGTCCTTCGGGTGGAGGGGCTAACACTGAAGCTTTCTTT. It is translated as CAISPSGGGANTEAFF.

This chain links TRBV19 with TRBJ2-2; weak D call: TRBD2 (6 bases). Germline values: CDR1 LNHDA, CDR2 SQIVND (reference sequence). Trimming removed 6 bases at V and 6 bases at J, with 23 bases between. This CDR3 has 17 amino acids. The CDR3 nucleotides are TGTGCCAGTAGGGGCCTGGGGGGTCCCACCTGGGCCGGGGAGCTGTTTTTT. This gives the protein CASRGLGGPTWAGELFF.

V gene TRBV27 combines with J gene TRBJ1-1; D is ambiguous. The V gene lost 5 bases and the J gene lost 4 bases, with 14 bases spanning the gap. The CDR3 covers 14 residues. CDR1 and CDR2 from the germline V gene are MNHEY and SMNVEV (reference sequence). The CDR3, as DNA: TGTGCCAGCAGTCCCCAGGTACCCGGCACTGAAGCTTTCTTT. It specifies CASSPQVPGTEAFF.

At least ten counts were recorded for this clone. This chain joins TRBV7-2 and TRBJ2-2; D might be TRBD1 (6 bases). The ends were cut back, 6 bases at V and 0 bases at J, with 17 bases in the middle. Germline lookup yields CDR1 SGHTA and CDR2 FQGNSA. The CDR3 runs 17 residues. This CDR3 reads CASSPDRPLTNTGELFF. The DNA for the CDR3 is TGTGCCAGCAGTCCCGACAGGCCCCTTACGAACACCGGGGAGCTGTTTTTT.

This clone has a single count. Other DNA sequences of this sample code for an identical CDR3. V gene TRBV9 combines with J gene TRBJ1-1; TRBD1 is a possible D gene (6 bases). The CDR3 is 15 residues long. Trimming removed 0 bases from V and 3 bases from J, with 12 bases in between. Germline CDR1 and CDR2: SGDLS and YYNGEE. DNA of the CDR3: TGTGCCAGCAGCGTAGGAGGGGGATTAGACACTGAAGCTTTCTTT. The encoded protein is CASSVGGGLDTEAFF.

The genes are TRBV18 and TRBJ1-1; unclear D gene. Looked up from germline, CDR1 is KGHSH and CDR2 is LQKENI. The V end was cut by 3 bases, the J end by 4 bases, with 12 bases between. CDR3 length equals 14 residues. CDR3 sequence reads: CASSPSGRGTEAFF. The CDR3 region has the DNA TGTGCCAGCTCACCTTCGGGAAGAGGCACTGAAGCTTTCTTT.

The chain recombines TRBV3-1 (or the pseudogene TRBV3-2) with TRBJ1-2, with a possible D match to TRBD1 (6 bases). The V end was cut by 1 base, the J end by 6 bases, with 12 bases between. Germline V gene sequence: CDR1 LGHDT, CDR2 YNNKEL (reference sequence). This CDR3 has 14 residues. The CDR3, as DNA: TGTGCCAGCAGCCAAGTGCAGGCAGGGGATGGCTACACCTTC. This encodes CASSQVQAGDGYTF.

The rearrangement uses TRBV6-5 and TRBJ2-2, with D possibly TRBD2 on 6 matching bases. Germline CDR1 MNHEY, CDR2 SVGAGI. The V gene lost 6 bases and the J gene lost 1 base, with 12 bases spanning the gap. This CDR3 region has 15 residues. CDR3 sequence reads: CASSSWDLNTGELFF. The CDR3 DNA reads TGTGCCAGCAGCTCCTGGGACTTGAACACCGGGGAGCTGTTTTTT.

The gene calls are TRBV7-2 and TRBJ2-3; 10 nucleotides agree with TRBD2. In germline, CDR1 is SGHTA, CDR2 FQGNSA. This CDR3 comprises 15 residues. V dropped 1 base and J dropped 3; count of bases not matched to a gene: 1. CDR3 nucleotides: TGTGCCAGCAGCTTAGATAGCGGGGGGACAGATACGCAGTATTTT. Its translation: CASSLDSGGTDTQYF.

The rearrangement uses TRBV6-1 and TRBJ1-1; TRBD1 matches 7 bases. This CDR3 region has 17 residues. The ends lost 2 bases at V and 1 base at J; junction bases unmatched: 10. Germline V gene data show CDR1 as MNHNS and CDR2 as SASEGT. As DNA, the CDR3 is TGTGCCAGCAGTGAATCAATGAGACAGGGTGCGAACACTGAAGCTTTCTTT. Translated, it gives CASSESMRQGANTEAFF.

This clone has only one observation. The rearrangement joins TRBV5-6 to TRBJ1-1; D not resolved. The V and J ends lost 0 bases and 5 bases respectively, with 8 bases between them. This CDR3 region has 13 residues. Germline assignment: CDR1 SGHDT and CDR2 YYEEEE. CDR3 amino acids: CASSLDYGTEAFF. CDR3 DNA: TGTGCCAGCAGCTTGGACTATGGGACTGAAGCTTTCTTT.

The rearrangement uses TRBV6-2 or TRBV6-3 and TRBJ1-1; 8 bases fit TRBD1. V dropped 0 bases and J dropped 4; count of bases not matched to a gene: 1. The germline gives CDR1 MNHEY, CDR2 SVGEGT. This CDR3 has 14 residues. The DNA of the CDR3 is TGTGCCAGCAGTTACTCTCAGGGGGCCACTGAAGCTTTCTTT. Amino acid sequence: CASSYSQGATEAFF.